This T cell receptor beta chain was sequenced during a study of beta chain features in type 1 diabetes. Turning to the study itself: Sorted cells numbering approximately 110,000,000 were examined across all samples. Regarding the study as a whole: A pattern of fewer insertions and more deletions at VDJ junctions was seen in type 1 diabetes patients.

The sequenced template was cDNA made from the entire isolated RNA. Some clones are missing from TCRdb's copy, which holds only in-frame ones; the method was immunoSEQ multiplex PCR. The repertoire holds just over 600,000 clones, with 15% to 19% as singletons. This CDR3 is 14 amino acids long. Germline V gene sequence: CDR1 SGHTA, CDR2 FQGTGA. Trimming stripped 7 bases from V and 6 bases from J, with 16 bases between. CD4+ naive, central memory, regulatory and stem cell-like memory subsets were isolated by sorting on CD45RO/CCR7/CD25/CD127/CD95/CD27. This clone was detected a few times. Its antigen remains unknown.

This chain uses TRBV7-3 with TRBJ2-1; tentatively, D is TRBD1 or TRBD2 (5 bases each). The sample was naive CD4+ T cells from blood. This clonotype was sampled from a man younger than 35 in good health. CDR3 in DNA: TGTGCCAGCACCACAGCGAGGGGCCGCAATGAGCAGTTCTTC. As protein: CASTTARGRNEQFF.